Presented here are 32 T cell receptor beta chains from one specimen sequenced in a study of T cells in localized non-small cell lung cancer. Produced via immunoSEQ multiplex PCR; TCRdb's table is partial and in-frame only. The repertoire consists of roughly 10,000 clones, with 92% occurring once and the leading ten covering about 7%. Source: peripheral blood, taken before any cancer treatment. These receptors were collected from a woman aged 35 to 70 with stage I squamous cell lung carcinoma.

This rearrangement joins TRBV7-9 to TRBJ1-2; 10 positions agree with TRBD1. V lost 5 bases and J lost 6; bases outside the gene matches: 9. Germline assignment: CDR1 SEHNR and CDR2 FQNEAQ (reference sequence). The length of the CDR3 is 15 residues. This CDR3 reads CASSASGQGGNGYTF. CDR3 coding DNA: TGTGCCAGCAGCGCTAGCGGACAGGGGGGCAATGGCTACACCTTC.

CDR3 in DNA: TGTGCCTGGATGAAGACCTTTGGGGTTGAAGCTTTCTTT. Its translation is CAWMKTFGVEAFF. This chain uses TRBV30 with TRBJ1-1; D not resolved. Per the germline V gene, CDR1 is GTSNPN and CDR2 is SVGIG (reference sequence). The germline V and J ends were trimmed by 4 bases and 7 bases, with 16 bases remaining between them. CDR3 length: 13 residues. Supplemented by reference TRBV30 and TRBJ1-1, the full variable domain reads SQTIHQWPATLVQPVGSPLSLECTVEGTSNPNLYWYRQAAGRGLQLLFYSVGIGQISSEVPQNLSASRPQDRQFILSSKKLLLSDSGFYLCAWMKTFGVEAFFGQGTRLTVV.

The chain links TRBV5-1 to TRBJ1-1, with D perhaps matching TRBD1 (5 bases). V shed 4 bases and J shed 7 bases, with 17 bases lying between them. Germline V CDR1 and CDR2: SGHRS, YFSETQ. The length of the CDR3 is 14 residues. Here the CDR3 reads CASSLLYGGGEAFF. The CDR3 nucleotides read TGCGCCAGCAGCCTCCTCTACGGGGGTGGTGAAGCTTTCTTT.

The chain couples TRBV9 to TRBJ2-3; TRBD2 matches 13 bases. CDR3 length: 15 residues. V shed 2 bases and J 10 bases; nucleotides not matched to a gene: 7. CDR1 SGDLS and CDR2 YYNGEE come from the germline V gene. The CDR3 DNA reads as TGTGCCAGCAGCGTTACTAGCGGGGGGGCCGGGGCGCAGTATTTT. Its translation is CASSVTSGGAGAQYF.

V is TRBV6-1 and J is TRBJ2-7; TRBD1 matches at 9 bases. Germline V lookup: CDR1 MNHNS, CDR2 SASEGT. The J segment lost 2 bases and the V segment lost 5 bases, leaving 4 bases of the junction unmatched. This CDR3 region has 14 residues. The CDR3 spells CASSPRTGAYEQYF. DNA of the CDR3: TGTGCCAGCAGTCCCAGGACAGGGGCCTACGAGCAGTACTTC.

J is TRBJ2-5 and V is TRBV29-1; D possibly corresponds to TRBD1 (7 bases). The V end was cut by 3 bases, the J end by 4 bases, with 15 bases between. CDR3 size: 14 residues. Germline V gene lookup returns CDR1 SQVTM and CDR2 ANQGSEA. Here the CDR3 DNA reads TGCAGCGTTGAGAGGGGGGCAGGGGGAGAGACCCAGTACTTC. As protein: CSVERGAGGETQYF.

This chain uses TRBV7-2 with TRBJ1-1; D remains ambiguous. Between the trimmed V and J ends, which lost 5 bases and 5 bases, there was a span of 18 bases. This CDR3 has 15 residues. The germline V gene has CDR1 SGHTA and CDR2 FQGNSA. In nucleotides, the CDR3 is TGTGCCAGCAGCCCCTATGTGGCCGGGAGGACTGAAGCTTTCTTT. Its protein product is CASSPYVAGRTEAFF. Together with reference TRBV7-2 and TRBJ1-1, the CDR3 gives the full variable domain: GAGVSQSPSNKVTEKGKDVELRCDPISGHTALYWYRQSLGQGLEFLIYFQGNSAPDKSGLPSDRFSAERTGGSVSTLTIQRTQQEDSAVYLCASSPYVAGRTEAFFGQGTRLTVV.

V usage is TRBV11-2 and J usage is TRBJ2-1; 8 bases map to TRBD1. CDR3 size: 15 residues. Trimming removed 5 bases from V and 7 bases from J; junction bases left unmatched: 10. CDR1 is SGHAT and CDR2 is FQNNGV in the germline V gene. Here the CDR3 DNA reads TGTGCCAGCAGCCGCGGACAGGGTGATACTAATGAGCAGTTCTTC. It yields the protein CASSRGQGDTNEQFF.

DNA for the CDR3: TGTGCCAGCAGCTCAAGGTTCTACCAAGAGACCCAGTACTTC. Its protein is CASSSRFYQETQYF. The rearrangement uses TRBV7-2 and TRBJ2-5; no definite D call. The V end was cut by 4 bases, the J end by 0 bases, with 9 bases between. Germline CDR1 reads SGHTA; CDR2 reads FQGNSA. This CDR3 is built from 14 residues.

This chain uses TRBV6-6 with TRBJ2-5; D not certain. The DNA matches TRBJ2-7 better at its end, which makes the J call doubtful. CDR1 and CDR2 (germline): MNHNY, SVGAGI (reference sequence). The CDR3 is 14 residues long. As DNA, the CDR3 is TGTGCCAGCAGTTACGAACACAGAAACTACGAGCAGTACTTC. It yields the protein CASSYEHRNYEQYF.

The chain has TRBV11-2 and TRBJ2-3; D is ambiguous. Deletions cut 3 bases from V and 1 base from J, with 8 bases between. Looked up from germline, CDR1 is SGHAT and CDR2 is FQNNGV. The CDR3 totals 14 residues. The CDR3 coding sequence is TGTGCCAGCAGCTTTCTGGGCGGCACAGATACGCAGTATTTT. It specifies CASSFLGGTDTQYF.

J is TRBJ2-7 and V is TRBV19; D remains ambiguous. This CDR3 spans 14 amino acids. Trimming shortened V by 5 bases and J by 2 bases, and 13 bases separated the two germline ends. Germline V gene data show CDR1 as LNHDA and CDR2 as SQIVND (reference sequence). This chain's CDR3 is CASSHDIAAYEQYF. The CDR3 DNA sequence: TGTGCCAGTAGTCACGACATAGCCGCCTACGAGCAGTACTTC.

The chain uses TRBV7-2 and TRBJ1-5; D not resolved. Germline CDR1 and CDR2: SGHTA and FQGNSA. V was clipped by 1 base and J by 8 bases, with 6 bases between them. The CDR3 runs to 12 residues. The CDR3 here is CASSLDLEPQHF. The DNA of the CDR3 is TGTGCCAGCAGCTTAGATTTAGAGCCCCAGCATTTT.

The V call is TRBV6-5, the J call TRBJ2-2; a possible D gene is TRBD1 (5 bases). The CDR3 has 13 residues. Germline values: CDR1 MNHEY, CDR2 SVGAGI. V dropped 2 bases and J dropped 5 bases, with 6 bases sitting between them. This CDR3 reads CASSYGQTGELFF. The CDR3 DNA sequence: TGTGCCAGCAGTTACGGACAAACCGGGGAGCTGTTTTTT.

The gene calls are TRBV6-5 and TRBJ1-6; the D is unclear. Deletions cut 10 bases from V and 3 bases from J, with 10 bases between. Germline values: CDR1 MNHEY, CDR2 SVGAGI. This CDR3 contains 13 residues. This chain's CDR3 is CATNRDYNSPLHF. In nucleotides, the CDR3 is TGTGCCACGAACCGGGACTATAATTCACCCCTCCACTTT.

The chain carries TRBV6-1 and TRBJ1-2; 7 bases agree with TRBD1. V lost 5 bases to trimming and J lost 8 bases; unmatched junction nucleotides: 5. The CDR3 totals 12 residues. CDR1 and CDR2 (germline): MNHNS, SASEGT. In DNA form, the CDR3 reads TGTGCCAGCAGTCAGACAGGGATGGGCTACACCTTC. Its translation: CASSQTGMGYTF.

The V gene is TRBV6-5, the J gene TRBJ1-5; no clear D gene. CDR1 MNHEY and CDR2 SVGAGI come from the germline V gene. This CDR3 has 14 amino acids. Trimming cost V 6 bases and J 0 bases, with 9 bases left between them. The CDR3 is CASSTHPSNQPQHF. The CDR3 coding sequence is TGTGCCAGCAGCACACACCCTAGCAATCAGCCCCAGCATTTT.

The rearrangement links TRBV5-1 to TRBJ1-6; D is perhaps TRBD1 (5 bases). This CDR3 has 15 residues. The germline V and J ends were trimmed by 0 bases and 9 bases, with 13 bases remaining between them. Per germline, CDR1 SGHRS and CDR2 YFSETQ. Here the CDR3 reads CASSLDGTGGSPLHF. The CDR3 bases are TGCGCCAGCAGCTTGGATGGGACCGGGGGTTCACCCCTCCACTTT.

The genes are TRBV4-1 and TRBJ1-5; no firm D call. Germline-derived CDR1 and CDR2 are MGHRA and YSYEKL. V lost 0 bases, J lost 5 bases, and 8 bases lay in between. The CDR3 totals 14 residues. CDR3 protein: CASSQEGGYQPQHF. The CDR3 nucleotides are TGCGCCAGCAGCCAAGAAGGAGGGTATCAGCCCCAGCATTTT.

J is TRBJ1-2 and V is TRBV11-2, with D tentatively TRBD1 (5 bases). The germline V gene encodes CDR1 SGHAT and CDR2 FQNNGV. The CDR3 contains 13 residues. The germline V and J ends were trimmed by 2 bases and 8 bases, with 12 bases remaining between them. CDR3 amino acids: CASSLRDYAGYTF. CDR3 bases: TGTGCCAGCAGCTTAAGGGACTATGCAGGCTACACCTTC. The full variable domain, rest sourced from reference TRBV11-2 and TRBJ1-2, is EAGVAQSPRYKIIEKRQSVAFWCNPISGHATLYWYQQILGQGPKLLIQFQNNGVVDDSQLPKDRFSAERLKGVDSTLKIQPAKLEDSAVYLCASSLRDYAGYTFGSGTRLTVV.

J is TRBJ2-2 and V is TRBV4-1; no definite D call. Trimming shortened V by 0 bases and J by 6 bases, and 11 bases separated the two germline ends. This CDR3 comprises 15 residues. Germline V gene lookup returns CDR1 MGHRA and CDR2 YSYEKL. The CDR3 sequence is CASSQDFIGSGELFF. DNA of the CDR3: TGCGCCAGCAGCCAAGACTTTATAGGGTCCGGGGAGCTGTTTTTT.

This chain uses TRBV7-9 with TRBJ2-7; 10 bases line up with TRBD1. This CDR3 is 15 amino acids long. Germline assignment: CDR1 SEHNR and CDR2 FQNEAQ (reference sequence). Trimming cost V 2 bases and J 4 bases; bases outside gene matches: 5. CDR3 protein: CASSLSGTGVYEQYF. DNA for the CDR3: TGTGCCAGCAGCTTATCCGGGACAGGGGTGTACGAGCAGTACTTC.

The genes are TRBV19 and TRBJ1-2; D gene uncertain. Germline CDR1 and CDR2: LNHDA and SQIVND (reference sequence). Trimming removed 6 bases from V and 3 bases from J, with 17 bases in between. The CDR3 consists of 15 residues. The CDR3 sequence: CASSQDTITYYGYTF. As DNA, the CDR3 is TGTGCCAGTAGCCAAGACACCATAACCTACTATGGCTACACCTTC.

This chain connects TRBV14 to TRBJ2-2; D not resolved. V was trimmed by 1 base and J by 4 bases, leaving 7 bases between them. The CDR3 consists of 14 residues. Germline V CDR1 and CDR2: SGHDN, FVKESK. CDR3 nucleotide sequence: TGTGCCAGCAGCCAAGGTATCGGCACCGGGGAGCTGTTTTTT. Translating it yields CASSQGIGTGELFF.

This sequence joins TRBV6-5 and TRBJ1-3; D gene ambiguous. This CDR3 is built from 13 residues. The germline V gene has CDR1 MNHEY and CDR2 SVGAGI. V gave up 8 bases and J gave up 4 bases, with 12 bases separating them. CDR3: CASFRDLGNTIYF. CDR3 coding DNA: TGTGCCAGCTTCCGGGATCTAGGAAACACCATATATTTT.

V usage is TRBV30 and J usage is TRBJ1-3; tentatively, D is TRBD1 (5 bases). CDR1 GTSNPN and CDR2 SVGIG come from the germline V gene (reference sequence). V shed 4 bases and J shed 0 bases, with 10 bases lying between them. The CDR3 loop spans 14 amino acids. Here the CDR3 reads CAWTGTSSGNTIYF. For the CDR3, the DNA is TGTGCCTGGACCGGGACCTCCTCTGGAAACACCATATATTTT.

The rearrangement uses TRBV4-1 and TRBJ2-1, with a possible D match to TRBD1 (5 bases). Germline CDR1 reads MGHRA; CDR2 reads YSYEKL. Trimming left V 0 bases short and J 6 bases short, with 18 bases between. CDR3 length: 17 amino acids. The chain's CDR3 is CASSQEFFQGLSNEQFF. In DNA, the CDR3 is TGCGCCAGCAGCCAAGAGTTCTTCCAGGGCCTCTCCAATGAGCAGTTCTTC.

This clone was picked up one time. The chain joins TRBV6-1 to TRBJ1-1; D not certain. The CDR3 has 12 residues. V was cut by 2 bases and J by 6 bases, with 7 bases left in between. The germline V gene encodes CDR1 MNHNS and CDR2 SASEGT. The CDR3 loop reads CASSEYPPEAFF. The CDR3 DNA sequence: TGTGCCAGCAGTGAATACCCCCCTGAAGCTTTCTTT.

J is TRBJ2-2 and V is TRBV5-1; TRBD1 or TRBD2 may be the D gene (6 bases each). V lost 2 bases, J lost 7 bases, and 21 bases lay in between. The CDR3 length is 17 residues. Germline CDR1 SGHRS, CDR2 YFSETQ. The CDR3, as DNA: TGCGCCAGCAGCTTAGGGGGGCGCGGTGACTTGGACGGGGAGCTGTTTTTT. It yields the protein CASSLGGRGDLDGELFF.

V and J are TRBV29-1 and TRBJ1-2, with 11 nucleotides matching TRBD1. This CDR3 has 12 amino acids. The germline gives CDR1 SQVTM, CDR2 ANQGSEA. Trimming at V came to 5 bases and at J to 10 bases, leaving 6 bases not matched to a gene. The CDR3 DNA reads TGCAGCGTTCGGGACAGGGGGGAAGACTACACCTTC. It specifies CSVRDRGEDYTF.

CDR3 sequence: CASRETSMVYEQYF. The CDR3 DNA is TGTGCCAGCAGGGAGACTAGTATGGTCTACGAGCAGTACTTC. The genes are TRBV2 and TRBJ2-7; D possibly corresponds to TRBD2 (6 bases). This CDR3 spans 14 amino acids. The germline gives CDR1 SNHLY, CDR2 FYNNEI. With 6 bases removed from V and 3 bases from J, the gap between germline ends came to 15 bases.

This clone has only one observation. The chain recombines TRBV30 with TRBJ2-1; 9 nucleotides agree with TRBD2. J was trimmed by 3 bases and V by 0 bases; bases with no gene match: 3. The CDR3 spans 15 residues. Germline values: CDR1 GTSNPN, CDR2 SVGIG (reference sequence). CDR3 sequence reads: CAWSVGTSIYNEQFF. As DNA, the CDR3 is TGTGCCTGGAGTGTAGGGACTAGCATCTACAATGAGCAGTTCTTC.